This T cell receptor (beta chain) was recorded in a study of blood T cell repertoires in COVID-19. As for the study in general: Italy, Spain and the United States were the sources of the convalescent and acute COVID-19 samples.

Method: immunoSEQ multiplex PCR; TCRdb's copy keeps in-frame clones and lacks some. The sample holds about 20,000 clones; about 89% are singletons and the top ten take about 4.1%. Sequencing was done on a sample of peripheral blood. The sequence came from a human donor in a cohort sampled during active COVID-19.

The CDR3 DNA reads as TGTGCCAGCTCACTCGGGACAGGGTCCTACAATGAGCAGTTCTTC. Amino acids: CASSLGTGSYNEQFF. This chain connects TRBV18 to TRBJ2-1, with 9 bases identical to TRBD1. The CDR3 spans 15 residues. Germline CDR1 is KGHSH and CDR2 is LQKENI. V shed 4 bases, J shed 1 base, and the junction held 2 bases outside the gene matches.